A single sample is the source of the 26 T cell receptor beta chains below, sequenced in a study of cytomegalovirus exposure and HLA in healthy donors. The study ran its PCR with 60 Vbeta and 13 Jbeta primers. The protocol was immunoSEQ multiplex PCR, while the TCRdb copy is restricted to in-frame clones and leaves out a portion. The repertoire includes 65,000 to 80,000 clones, under 80% of them detected once, and over 8% sits in the top ten. The sequenced sample consisted of PBMCs. The origin of the receptors is a man in his forties in good health and CMV-seropositive.

The CDR3 here is CASSLATYNTGELFF. The CDR3 DNA is TGTGCCAGCAGCCTTGCGACTTATAACACCGGGGAGCTGTTTTTT. The chain joins TRBV7-6 to TRBJ2-2, with D uncertain. Germline CDR1 is SGHVS and CDR2 is FNYEAQ. This CDR3 is built from 15 residues. V was clipped by 5 bases and J by 2 bases, with 12 bases between them.

V usage is TRBV7-2 and J usage is TRBJ2-7; the match to TRBD2 covers 12 bases. In germline, CDR1 is SGHTA, CDR2 FQGNSA. V lost 2 bases and J lost 7; bases outside the gene matches: 9. This CDR3 comprises 16 residues. The CDR3 is CASSLMTSGGRGEQYF. The DNA of the CDR3 is TGTGCCAGCAGCTTAATGACTAGCGGGGGAAGAGGGGAGCAGTACTTC.

This sequence joins TRBV7-8 and TRBJ1-2, with D perhaps TRBD1 (6 bases). Germline lookup yields CDR1 SGHVS and CDR2 FQNEAQ. This CDR3 is 16 amino acids long. The V gene lost 1 base and the J gene lost 7 bases, with 19 bases spanning the gap. CDR3 nucleotides: TGTGCCAGCAGCTTAGGAGGTTCGGGACAAGGTGGTGGCTACACCTTC. Encoded protein: CASSLGGSGQGGGYTF.

About this clone: One junction end does not reproduce the germline sequence, and a read error may be involved. V gene TRBV5-1 combines with J gene TRBJ1-1; D remains unclear. This CDR3 region has 11 residues. Germline V gene lookup returns CDR1 SGHRS and CDR2 YFSETQ. The CDR3 spells CASSSGTGAFF. The DNA of the CDR3 is TGCGCCAGCAGTTCGGGTACTGGAGCTTTCTTT.

This clone appeared a few times. The rearrangement links TRBV6-1 to TRBJ2-3, with TRBD2 identical over 8 bases. The CDR3 length is 18 residues. V lost 2 bases, J lost 6 bases, and 16 bases stayed unmatched. Germline lookup yields CDR1 MNHNS and CDR2 SASEGT. CDR3 loop: CASSEYLSAGGIIDTQYF. The CDR3 DNA reads TGTGCCAGCAGTGAATACTTGTCTGCGGGGGGAATTATTGATACGCAGTATTTT.

The V and J genes are TRBV2 and TRBJ2-7; D is perhaps TRBD2 (6 bases). Per germline, CDR1 SNHLY and CDR2 FYNNEI. CDR3 length: 16 residues. The V end was cut by 1 base, the J end by 6 bases, with 19 bases between. CDR3 in amino acids: CASSEDEEGPVSEQYF. CDR3 sequence (DNA): TGTGCCAGCAGTGAAGATGAGGAGGGACCCGTTAGCGAGCAGTACTTC. The variable domain in full, completed from reference TRBV2 and TRBJ2-7, reads EPEVTQTPSHQVTQMGQEVILRCVPISNHLYFYWYRQILGQKVEFLVSFYNNEISEKSEIFDDQFSVERPDGSNFTLKIRSTKLEDSAMYFCASSEDEEGPVSEQYFGPGTRLTVT.

V gene TRBV15 combines with J gene TRBJ1-3; tentative D call: TRBD1 (5 bases). The CDR3 extends over 16 amino acids. Trimming took 1 base from V and 7 from J, leaving 17 bases between them. The germline gives CDR1 LNHNV, CDR2 YYDKDF (reference sequence). The CDR3 DNA reads TGTGCCACCAGCAGAGGGACCGCTGGGGACTCTAACACCATATATTTT. Protein sequence: CATSRGTAGDSNTIYF. The whole variable domain, remainder taken from reference TRBV15 and TRBJ1-3, is DAMVIQNPRYQVTQFGKPVTLSCSQTLNHNVMYWYQQKSSQAPKLLFHYYDKDFNNEADTPDNFQSRRPNTSFCFLDIRSPGLGDTAMYLCATSRGTAGDSNTIYFGEGSWLTVV.

Remarks on this clone: Here the CDR3 omits its conserved ending phenylalanine or tryptophan, so a read error is the likely source. This chain uses TRBV7-2 with TRBJ2-7; 10 bases fit TRBD1. Germline V lookup: CDR1 SGHTA, CDR2 FQGNSA. V trimming: 5 bases; J trimming: 1 base; junction bases outside the gene matches: 5. The CDR3 sequence is 15 residues long. CDR3 in DNA: TGTGCCAGCAGCACCGGGACAGGGGCATCCTACGAGCAGTACCTC. It encodes CASSTGTGASYEQYL.

The genes are TRBV6-1 and TRBJ2-7; 11 bases are shared with TRBD1. Unmatched junction bases numbered 7, after V lost 7 bases and J lost 5 bases. This CDR3 is 14 amino acids long. Germline CDR1 is MNHNS and CDR2 is SASEGT. In DNA, the CDR3 is TGTGCCAGCACCGGGGACAGGGGGTGGCACGAGCAGTACTTC. Its protein product is CASTGDRGWHEQYF.

The chain joins TRBV28 to TRBJ1-3, with no clear D. With 6 bases removed from V and 2 bases from J, the gap between germline ends came to 11 bases. Germline CDR1 MDHEN, CDR2 SYDVKM. This CDR3 has 14 residues. The CDR3: CASRTTVTGNTIYF. The CDR3 DNA reads as TGTGCCAGCAGGACAACAGTGACTGGAAACACCATATATTTT.

The V gene is TRBV9, the J gene TRBJ2-2; 11 bases align to TRBD2. Germline V gene data show CDR1 as SGDLS and CDR2 as YYNGEE. CDR3 length equals 15 residues. Losses at the gene ends were 6 bases for V and 7 bases for J; bases not matched to a gene: 8. This chain's CDR3 is CASTGPGLAVGELFF. For the CDR3, the DNA is TGTGCCAGCACAGGACCGGGACTAGCGGTCGGGGAGCTGTTTTTT. Full variable domain (rest looked up from reference TRBV9 and TRBJ2-2): DSGVTQTPKHLITATGQRVTLRCSPRSGDLSVYWYQQSLDQGLQFLIQYYNGEERAKGNILERFSAQQFPDLHSELNLSSLELGDSALYFCASTGPGLAVGELFFGEGSRLTVL.

The chain links TRBV7-9 to TRBJ1-2, with a weak D call TRBD1 (5 bases). The CDR3 has 15 amino acids. Trimming took off 1 base at V and 6 bases at J, with 15 bases between the two ends. Germline V gene sequence: CDR1 SEHNR, CDR2 FQNEAQ (reference sequence). CDR3 protein: CASSLGRADRDGYTF. The CDR3 DNA reads TGTGCCAGCAGCTTAGGCAGGGCCGACCGGGATGGCTACACCTTC.

This clone was counted once. The V and J genes are TRBV6-1 and TRBJ2-4; 7 bases match TRBD1. The CDR3 consists of 12 residues. V dropped 3 bases and J dropped 10; count of bases not matched to a gene: 3. CDR1 MNHNS and CDR2 SASEGT come from the germline V gene. The CDR3 spells CASSEAQGIQYF. The CDR3 DNA is TGTGCCAGCAGTGAGGCACAGGGGATTCAGTACTTC.

This clone is a singleton in its sample. One end of the junction is discordant with germline, which a read error may explain. The chain recombines TRBV10-3 with TRBJ2-3, with TRBD2 matching over 9 bases. Germline V gives CDR1 ENHRY, CDR2 SYGVKD. CDR3 size: 14 residues. The CDR3 protein is CALRASGEADTQYF. The CDR3, as DNA: TGTGCCCTCAGGGCTAGCGGGGAGGCAGATACGCAGTATTTT.

This clone was detected a few times. The chain links TRBV19 to TRBJ2-7, with 10 positions matching TRBD2. The V and J ends lost 1 base and 0 bases, in that order; junction bases with no gene match: 12. CDR1 is LNHDA, CDR2 SQIVND, per germline (reference sequence). This CDR3 comprises 19 residues. CDR3 protein: CASSIVWRTSGISSYEQYF. The DNA of the CDR3 is TGTGCCAGTAGTATAGTGTGGCGGACTAGCGGTATCAGCTCCTACGAGCAGTACTTC.

The chain carries TRBV6-1 and TRBJ1-1; no clear D gene. The CDR3 has 17 amino acids. V dropped 1 base and J dropped 0 bases, with 15 bases sitting between them. Germline-derived CDR1 and CDR2 are MNHNS and SASEGT. The CDR3 spells CASSEEFRSPLNTEAFF. CDR3 sequence (DNA): TGTGCCAGCAGTGAAGAGTTTAGATCGCCTCTGAACACTGAAGCTTTCTTT.

This chain joins TRBV5-4 and TRBJ2-3; 10 bases agree with TRBD2. CDR3 size: 15 residues. Germline V gene lookup returns CDR1 SGHNT and CDR2 YYREEE (reference sequence). Trimming cost V 2 bases and J 4 bases; bases outside gene matches: 4. The CDR3: CASSFSGRSSDTQYF. CDR3 coding DNA: TGTGCCAGCAGCTTTAGCGGGAGGTCTTCAGATACGCAGTATTTT.

This clone has a handful of counts. V and J are TRBV4-2 and TRBJ1-1; no firm D call. Trimming stripped 6 bases from V and 1 base from J, with 9 bases between. The germline gives CDR1 LGHNA, CDR2 YNFKEQ. The CDR3 runs 13 residues. The CDR3 coding sequence is TGTGCCAGCAGAAGCGGGCAGAACACTGAAGCTTTCTTT. Translating it yields CASRSGQNTEAFF.

V gene TRBV6-5 combines with J gene TRBJ2-6; possibly TRBD1 for D (6 bases). V lost 5 bases to trimming and J lost 2 bases, with 10 bases between them. The germline V gene encodes CDR1 MNHEY and CDR2 SVGAGI. This CDR3 comprises 15 residues. The CDR3: CASSPTGTGANVLTF. The CDR3 coding sequence is TGTGCCAGCAGTCCAACAGGGACTGGGGCCAACGTCCTGACTTTC.

This chain uses TRBV19 with TRBJ1-5; TRBD1 agrees at 8 bases. Germline CDR1 reads LNHDA; CDR2 reads SQIVND (reference sequence). The CDR3 extends over 16 amino acids. After removal of 5 bases from V and 4 bases from J, the junction contained 10 bases not matched to a gene. The DNA for the CDR3 is TGTGCCAGTAGTCCAGTGACAGGGGCGGGTAATCAGCCCCAGCATTTT. It codes for CASSPVTGAGNQPQHF.

CDR3 loop: CASSGQGAGGYTF. In DNA form, the CDR3 reads TGCGCCAGCAGCGGACAGGGGGCGGGTGGCTACACCTTC. The chain links TRBV5-1 to TRBJ1-2; 11 bases are shared with TRBD1. Germline V gene sequence: CDR1 SGHRS, CDR2 YFSETQ. Trimming at V came to 4 bases and at J to 7 bases, leaving 3 bases not matched to a gene. The CDR3 extends over 13 amino acids.

This chain uses TRBV9 with TRBJ2-5; possible D gene TRBD1, 6 bases. This CDR3 region has 13 residues. The germline V and J ends were trimmed by 0 bases and 4 bases, with 7 bases remaining between them. The germline V gene has CDR1 SGDLS and CDR2 YYNGEE. The CDR3 is CASSVGGGETQYF. CDR3 DNA: TGTGCCAGCAGCGTAGGAGGGGGAGAGACCCAGTACTTC.

For this clone: Germline is not matched at one junction end, which may reflect a read error. The chain recombines TRBV6-6 with TRBJ2-3; TRBD2 is a possible D gene (6 bases). In germline, CDR1 is MNHNY, CDR2 SVGAGI (reference sequence). The CDR3 covers 15 residues. The DNA for the CDR3 is TGTGCCAGCAGTTCACGAGGACTATCCACAAATACGCAGTATTTT. Encoded protein: CASSSRGLSTNTQYF.

The J gene is TRBJ1-5, the V gene TRBV28; D unresolved. Germline lookup yields CDR1 MDHEN and CDR2 SYDVKM. This CDR3 comprises 15 residues. Trimming cost V 8 bases and J 5 bases, with 19 bases left between them. As DNA, the CDR3 is TGTGCCAGCCAATCCAGAAGTACAGCAGATCAGCCCCAGCATTTT. Translated, it gives CASQSRSTADQPQHF.

A few counts support this clone. CDR3 in amino acids: CASSVALTSGGPQGEQYF. The CDR3 DNA is TGTGCCAGCAGCGTAGCCCTCACGAGCGGGGGGCCCCAGGGCGAGCAGTACTTC. The chain has TRBV9 and TRBJ2-7, with 9 bases fitting TRBD2. CDR3 length: 18 residues. Germline V gene sequence: CDR1 SGDLS, CDR2 YYNGEE. V shed 0 bases, J shed 6 bases, and the junction held 16 bases outside the gene matches.

This clone has a handful of counts. V and J are TRBV19 and TRBJ2-5; weak D call: TRBD1 (6 bases). CDR1 and CDR2 (germline): LNHDA, SQIVND (reference sequence). There are 15 residues in the CDR3. The V gene lost 6 bases and the J gene lost 3 bases, with 17 bases spanning the gap. The CDR3 reads CASSEQGTPKETQYF. DNA for the CDR3: TGTGCCAGTAGCGAACAGGGTACCCCCAAAGAGACCCAGTACTTC.